These 9 T cell receptor beta chains were all obtained from the same sample, sequenced in a study of T cell changes during pregnancy in multiple sclerosis. Some clones are missing from TCRdb's copy, which holds only in-frame ones; the method was immunoSEQ multiplex PCR. The sample contains tens of thousands of clones, around 91% of which appear only once. The sample in question was peripheral blood, obtained in the third trimester of pregnancy. These receptors all come from a female donor in good health, enrolled as a control in a pregnancy study.

This clone was detected once. The CDR3 sequence is CASSEEGQTNTEAFF. The DNA for the CDR3 is TGTGCCAGCAGTGAAGAGGGACAGACGAACACTGAAGCTTTCTTT. V and J are TRBV6-1 and TRBJ1-1; 7 bases align to TRBD1. CDR3 length: 15 amino acids. V lost 1 base and J lost 1; bases outside the gene matches: 3. Germline V CDR1 and CDR2: MNHNS, SASEGT.

The chain couples TRBV4-2 to TRBJ1-4, with 9 bases aligning to TRBD1. J lost 8 bases, V lost 5 bases, and 9 bases had no gene match. Per the germline V gene, CDR1 is LGHNA and CDR2 is YNFKEQ. This CDR3 spans 15 amino acids. The CDR3 loop is CASSSAGTGTEKLFF. Written as DNA, the CDR3 is TGTGCCAGCAGCTCCGCCGGGACAGGGACCGAAAAACTGTTTTTT.

V and J are TRBV10-1 and TRBJ2-1; no reliable D call. The CDR3 covers 13 residues. Germline V gene lookup returns CDR1 WNHNN and CDR2 SYGVQD (reference sequence). V dropped 0 bases and J dropped 7 bases, with 7 bases sitting between them. Here the CDR3 DNA reads TGCGCCAGCAGTGAGTCTAGCCGGAATGAGCAGTTCTTC. Amino acids: CASSESSRNEQFF.

The V call is TRBV2, the J call TRBJ1-2; D is possibly TRBD1 (6 bases). The CDR3 extends over 14 amino acids. CDR1 and CDR2 from the germline V gene are SNHLY and FYNNEI. V lost 10 bases and J lost 3, with 18 bases in between. The CDR3 loop is CATRLGHLDYGYTF. The CDR3 nucleotides are TGTGCCACCCGACTGGGACATCTTGACTATGGCTACACCTTC.

The CDR3 DNA sequence: TGTGCCAGGGGGACAGACGCGTACGAGCAGTACTTC. Its translation: CARGTDAYEQYF. The chain links TRBV2 to TRBJ2-7, with TRBD1 matching over 7 bases. The germline CDR1 and CDR2 sequences are SNHLY and FYNNEI. V lost 9 bases and J lost 4; bases outside the gene matches: 6. The length of the CDR3 is 12 residues.

The CDR3 DNA follows: TGTGCCAGTAGTATATGGGAGGGTCAGCCCCAGCATTTT. Its translation: CASSIWEGQPQHF. The chain joins TRBV19 to TRBJ1-5, with D hard to call. This CDR3 is 13 amino acids long. The ends were cut back, 2 bases at V and 6 bases at J, with 8 bases in the middle. The germline V gene encodes CDR1 LNHDA and CDR2 SQIVND (reference sequence).

This clone was observed a single time. The CDR3 DNA reads TGTGCCAGCTCACCTTTGGACCAGGGGGCTCCTACTGAAGCTTTCTTT. Encoded protein: CASSPLDQGAPTEAFF. The gene calls are TRBV18 and TRBJ1-1; 8 bases are a match to TRBD1. CDR3 length: 16 amino acids. CDR1 KGHSH and CDR2 LQKENI come from the germline V gene. V lost 3 bases to trimming and J lost 5 bases; unmatched junction nucleotides: 11.

The chain couples TRBV2 to TRBJ2-3; 7 nucleotides match TRBD1. The CDR3 loop spans 15 amino acids. Germline CDR1 SNHLY, CDR2 FYNNEI. V was pared by 8 bases and J by 1 base, with 9 bases of the junction left unmatched. The CDR3 here is CASGKTGVGTDTQYF. DNA of the CDR3: TGTGCCAGCGGGAAAACAGGGGTCGGCACAGATACGCAGTATTTT.

The chain links TRBV7-8 to TRBJ1-5, with a weak D call TRBD1 (6 bases). CDR1 and CDR2 from the germline V gene are SGHVS and FQNEAQ. CDR3 length equals 16 residues. V was clipped by 2 bases and J by 4 bases, with 15 bases between them. This chain's CDR3 is CASSLYKQGGNQPQHF. CDR3 coding DNA: TGTGCCAGCAGCTTATACAAACAGGGTGGGAATCAGCCCCAGCATTTT. The full variable domain, completed using reference TRBV7-8 and TRBJ1-5, is GAGVSQSPRYKVAKRGQDVALRCDPISGHVSLFWYQQALGQGPEFLTYFQNEAQLDKSGLPSDRFFAERPEGSVSTLKIQRTQQEDSAVYLCASSLYKQGGNQPQHFGDGTRLSIL.